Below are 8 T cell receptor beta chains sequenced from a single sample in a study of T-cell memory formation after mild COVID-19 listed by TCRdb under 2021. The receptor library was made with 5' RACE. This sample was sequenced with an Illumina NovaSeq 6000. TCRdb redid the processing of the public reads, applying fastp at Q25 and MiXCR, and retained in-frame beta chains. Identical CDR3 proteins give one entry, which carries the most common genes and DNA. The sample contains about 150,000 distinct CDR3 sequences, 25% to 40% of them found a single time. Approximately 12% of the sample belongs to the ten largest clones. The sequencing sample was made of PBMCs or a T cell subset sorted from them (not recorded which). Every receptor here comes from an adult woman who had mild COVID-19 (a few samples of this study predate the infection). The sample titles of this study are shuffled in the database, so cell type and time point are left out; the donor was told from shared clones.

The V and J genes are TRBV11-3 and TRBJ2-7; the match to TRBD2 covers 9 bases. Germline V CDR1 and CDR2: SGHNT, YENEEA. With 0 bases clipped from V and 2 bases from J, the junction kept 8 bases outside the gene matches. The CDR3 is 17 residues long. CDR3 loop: CASSLDQETSGPYEQYF. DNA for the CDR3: TGTGCCAGCAGCTTAGATCAAGAGACTAGCGGACCCTACGAGCAGTACTTC.

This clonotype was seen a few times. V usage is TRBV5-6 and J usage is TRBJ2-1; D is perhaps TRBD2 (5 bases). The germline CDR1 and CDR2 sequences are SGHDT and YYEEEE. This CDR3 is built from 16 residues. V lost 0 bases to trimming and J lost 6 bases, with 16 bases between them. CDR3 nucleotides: TGTGCCAGCAGCTTGGCCGCTGGGAGTCTTCCCAATGAGCAGTTCTTC. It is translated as CASSLAAGSLPNEQFF.

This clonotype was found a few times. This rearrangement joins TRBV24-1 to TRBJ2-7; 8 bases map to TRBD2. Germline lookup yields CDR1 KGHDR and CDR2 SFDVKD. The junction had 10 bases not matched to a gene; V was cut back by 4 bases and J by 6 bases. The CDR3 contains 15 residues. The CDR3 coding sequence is TGTGCCACCAGTGACCCGACTAGCGTCGATCCCGAGCAGTACTTC. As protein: CATSDPTSVDPEQYF.

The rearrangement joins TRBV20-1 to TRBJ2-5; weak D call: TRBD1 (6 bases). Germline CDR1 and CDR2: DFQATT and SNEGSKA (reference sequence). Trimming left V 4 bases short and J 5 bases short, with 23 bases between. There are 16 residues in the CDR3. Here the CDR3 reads CSANRGMAERRETQYF. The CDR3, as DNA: TGCAGTGCTAATAGGGGGATGGCGGAGAGGAGGGAGACCCAGTACTTC.

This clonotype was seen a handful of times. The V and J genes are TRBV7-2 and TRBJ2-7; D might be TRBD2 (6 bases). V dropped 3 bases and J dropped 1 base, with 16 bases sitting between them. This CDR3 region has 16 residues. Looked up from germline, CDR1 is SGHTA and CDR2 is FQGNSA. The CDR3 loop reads CASSFGGFGRSYEQYF. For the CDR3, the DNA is TGTGCCAGCAGCTTTGGCGGGTTTGGGAGGTCCTACGAGCAGTACTTC. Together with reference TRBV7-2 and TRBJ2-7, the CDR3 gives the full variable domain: GAGVSQSPSNKVTEKGKDVELRCDPISGHTALYWYRQSLGQGLEFLIYFQGNSAPDKSGLPSDRFSAERTGGSVSTLTIQRTQQEDSAVYLCASSFGGFGRSYEQYFGPGTRLTVT.

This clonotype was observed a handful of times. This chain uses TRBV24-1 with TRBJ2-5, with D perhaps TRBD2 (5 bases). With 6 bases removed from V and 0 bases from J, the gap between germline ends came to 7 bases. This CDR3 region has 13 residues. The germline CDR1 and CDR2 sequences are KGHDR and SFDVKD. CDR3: CATSSGNQETQYF. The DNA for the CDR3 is TGTGCCACCAGTTCGGGAAACCAAGAGACCCAGTACTTC.

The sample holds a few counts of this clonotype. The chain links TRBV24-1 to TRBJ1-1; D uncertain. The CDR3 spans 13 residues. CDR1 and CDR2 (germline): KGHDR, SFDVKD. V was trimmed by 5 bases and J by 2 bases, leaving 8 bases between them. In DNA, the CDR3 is TGTGCCACCAGTGCCCCACAAAACACTGAAGCTTTCTTT. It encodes CATSAPQNTEAFF.

The CDR3, as DNA: TGTGCCAGTCAGGACAGCTTAGATTCGAACACCGGGGAGCTGTTTTTT. This translates into CASQDSLDSNTGELFF. The chain recombines TRBV7-9 with TRBJ2-2; D possibly corresponds to TRBD1 (6 bases). V was trimmed by 9 bases and J by 0 bases, leaving 17 bases between them. Germline V gene sequence: CDR1 SEHNR, CDR2 FQNEAQ (reference sequence). The CDR3 is 16 amino acids.